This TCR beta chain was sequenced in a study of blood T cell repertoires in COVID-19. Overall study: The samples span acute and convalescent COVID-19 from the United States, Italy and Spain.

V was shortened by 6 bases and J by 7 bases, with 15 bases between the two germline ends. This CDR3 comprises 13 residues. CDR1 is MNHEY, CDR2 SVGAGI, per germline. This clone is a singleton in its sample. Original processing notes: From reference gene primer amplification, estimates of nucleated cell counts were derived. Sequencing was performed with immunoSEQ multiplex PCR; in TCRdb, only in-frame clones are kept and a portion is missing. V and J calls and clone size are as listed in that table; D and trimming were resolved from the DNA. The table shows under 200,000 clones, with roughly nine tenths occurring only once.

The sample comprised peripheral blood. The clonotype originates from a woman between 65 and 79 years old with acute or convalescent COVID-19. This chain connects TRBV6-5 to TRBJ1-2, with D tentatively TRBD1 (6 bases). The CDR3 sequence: CASSNQGWSGYTF. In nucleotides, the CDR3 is TGTGCCAGCAGCAATCAGGGGTGGAGTGGCTACACCTTC.